This record looks at one T cell receptor (beta chain) sequence and its context. The data originate from a study of shared T cell receptors in the human thymus. Generated by immunoSEQ multiplex PCR, the TCRdb table keeps only in-frame clones and is missing some. The profile shows more than 550,000 clones, around 87% of them singletons. The CDR3 is 16 residues long. Germline lookup yields CDR1 SGDLS and CDR2 YYNGEE. With 3 bases clipped from V and 3 bases from J, the junction kept 9 bases outside the gene matches. Separately, the same data were catalogued under a study of human thymus T cells. As reported in that work: Obtained as resections during corrective heart surgery, the thymus tissue was then studied.

The sequenced sample was thymocytes. The gene calls are TRBV9 and TRBJ1-2; 9 nucleotides agree with TRBD1. The sequence derives from a boy in the first two years of life with a congenital heart defect. CDR3 sequence: CASSGQEQGADYGYTF. The DNA of the CDR3 is TGTGCCAGCAGCGGCCAAGAACAGGGGGCGGACTATGGCTACACCTTC.